This passage covers 19 T cell receptor beta chains from one sample sequenced in a study of T cells after yellow fever vaccination. MiXCR was run by TCRdb on the 5' RACE reads, yielding one entry per CDR3 protein. The sample lists about 330,000 distinct CDR3 sequences; about 4% were seen once. The source was PBMCs, collected 5 days after the yellow fever booster vaccination. The receptor set was obtained from a man in his late teens or twenties who received the YFV17D yellow fever vaccine.

The rearrangement links TRBV5-1 to TRBJ1-1; no clear D. Trimming pared 4 bases from V and 3 bases from J, leaving 13 bases between. The germline V gene encodes CDR1 SGHRS and CDR2 YFSETQ. The CDR3 length is 14 residues. The DNA of the CDR3 is TGCGCCAGCAGCCTTGGACGGGAGGACACTGAAGCTTTCTTT. Amino acid sequence: CASSLGREDTEAFF.

The J gene is TRBJ2-5, the V gene TRBV7-2, with 8 bases fitting TRBD1. The J segment lost 4 bases and the V segment lost 3 bases, leaving 4 bases of the junction unmatched. CDR1 SGHTA and CDR2 FQGNSA come from the germline V gene. CDR3 size: 14 residues. The CDR3 DNA follows: TGTGCCAGCAGCTTCGGACAGGGATTAGAGACCCAGTACTTC. Residues: CASSFGQGLETQYF.

V usage is TRBV4-1 and J usage is TRBJ2-1; D unresolved. V was cut by 2 bases and J by 3 bases, with 8 bases left in between. Looked up from germline, CDR1 is MGHRA and CDR2 is YSYEKL. This CDR3 has 14 amino acids. CDR3: CASSQTGLYNEQFF. CDR3 nucleotide sequence: TGCGCCAGCAGCCAAACTGGGCTCTACAATGAGCAGTTCTTC.

The genes are TRBV29-1 and TRBJ1-4; D unresolved. The germline V gene has CDR1 SQVTM and CDR2 ANQGSEA. V lost 4 bases and J 7 bases, leaving 7 bases between the germline ends. This CDR3 is 11 amino acids long. CDR3 nucleotides: TGCAGCGTTGCCGGTCTTGAAAAACTGTTTTTT. Its protein is CSVAGLEKLFF. The full variable domain, rest sourced from reference TRBV29-1 and TRBJ1-4, is SAVISQKPSRDICQRGTSLTIQCQVDSQVTMMFWYRQQPGQSLTLIATANQGSEATYESGFVIDKFPISRPNLTFSTLTVSNMSPEDSSIYLCSVAGLEKLFFGSGTQLSVL.

In its sample, this clonotype was seen a few times. V usage is TRBV7-8 and J usage is TRBJ2-5; D possibly corresponds to TRBD2 (6 bases). The CDR3 extends over 16 amino acids. Trimming removed 5 bases at V and 2 bases at J, with 18 bases between. Germline CDR1 and CDR2: SGHVS and FQNEAQ. The CDR3 DNA is TGTGCCAGCAGCCCCCCGCGTCGCGGGGTACAAGAGACCCAGTACTTC. Its translation: CASSPPRRGVQETQYF.

The genes are TRBV27 and TRBJ2-1, with 10 bases lining up with TRBD2. Germline lookup yields CDR1 MNHEY and CDR2 SMNVEV (reference sequence). The J segment lost 8 bases and the V segment lost 2 bases, leaving 12 bases of the junction unmatched. The CDR3 contains 17 residues. This chain's CDR3 is CASSLTIASGGKHEQFF. The CDR3 nucleotides are TGTGCCAGCAGTTTAACCATCGCTAGCGGGGGTAAGCATGAGCAGTTCTTC.

This clonotype was counted ten times or more. This rearrangement joins TRBV28 to TRBJ2-7; possible D gene TRBD2, 7 bases. This CDR3 contains 15 residues. Trimming cost V 1 base and J 6 bases, with 16 bases left between them. Germline V gene lookup returns CDR1 MDHEN and CDR2 SYDVKM. Written as DNA, the CDR3 is TGTGCCAGCAGTTTATCTTCCGCCGGGGGGCTCGAGCAGTACGTC. Encoded protein: CASSLSSAGGLEQYV.

The rearrangement links TRBV4-2 to TRBJ2-1; D not resolved. The CDR3 contains 14 residues. The V gene's germline CDR1 is LGHNA and CDR2 YNFKEQ. V was pared by 4 bases and J by 8 bases, with 15 bases between. This CDR3 reads CASSPGRRHYEQFF. In DNA, the CDR3 is TGTGCCAGCAGCCCCGGGCGACGGCACTATGAGCAGTTCTTC.

This clonotype was recorded a few times. This chain joins TRBV10-2 and TRBJ2-3; D possibly corresponds to TRBD1 (5 bases). The CDR3 contains 15 residues. The germline V gene has CDR1 WSHSY and CDR2 SAAADI. V lost 4 bases and J 6 bases, leaving 17 bases between the germline ends. CDR3 amino acids: CASSAGQGISDTQYF. The CDR3 nucleotides read TGCGCCAGCAGTGCGGGCCAGGGTATCTCTGATACGCAGTATTTT.

The rearrangement uses TRBV20-1 and TRBJ2-3; D may match TRBD1 or TRBD2 (5 bases each). The germline CDR1 and CDR2 sequences are DFQATT and SNEGSKA (reference sequence). The length of the CDR3 is 14 residues. The ends were cut back, 5 bases at V and 2 bases at J, with 14 bases in the middle. CDR3 region: CSAPVGDSTDTQYF. DNA for the CDR3: TGCAGTGCTCCCGTGGGGGATTCCACAGATACGCAGTATTTT.

This clonotype was detected only a few times. The J gene is TRBJ1-1, the V gene TRBV27; D is unclear. Germline lookup yields CDR1 MNHEY and CDR2 SMNVEV (reference sequence). The ends were cut back, 6 bases at V and 4 bases at J, with 12 bases in the middle. This CDR3 has 13 amino acids. The CDR3, as DNA: TGTGCCAGCAGGCCCATTGGGTTCACTGAAGCTTTCTTT. This sequence encodes CASRPIGFTEAFF.

This clonotype came up a few times. The gene calls are TRBV6-5 and TRBJ1-4, with D possibly being TRBD1 (5 bases). CDR1 is MNHEY, CDR2 SVGAGI, per germline. Trimming stripped 6 bases from V and 4 bases from J, with 15 bases between. This CDR3 contains 15 residues. The CDR3 sequence is CASRPGGANNEKLFF. DNA of the CDR3: TGTGCCAGCAGGCCCGGCGGGGCTAATAATGAAAAACTGTTTTTT.

In this sample, this clonotype turned up many times. The rearrangement uses TRBV5-5 and TRBJ1-3, with D unclear. Germline-derived CDR1 and CDR2 are SGHKS and YYEKEE (reference sequence). The V end was cut by 0 bases, the J end by 0 bases, with 16 bases between. The CDR3 consists of 18 residues. The CDR3 sequence is CASSLDAYRAISGNTIYF. CDR3 DNA: TGTGCCAGCAGCTTGGACGCTTATAGGGCTATCTCTGGAAACACCATATATTTT.

This clonotype was recorded many times. The genes are TRBV10-3 and TRBJ1-2; the D gene is possibly TRBD1 (6 bases). This CDR3 spans 12 amino acids. In germline, CDR1 is ENHRY, CDR2 SYGVKD. The V end was cut by 10 bases, the J end by 7 bases, with 16 bases between. The CDR3 DNA sequence: TGTGCCAGCTACAGGGAAAAGCCTGGCTACACCTTC. Protein product: CASYREKPGYTF.

This clonotype was seen a handful of times. The chain carries TRBV12-3 or TRBV12-4 and TRBJ1-5; 8 bases fit TRBD1. The trim removed 2 bases at V and 1 base at J, leaving 13 bases unmatched. The CDR3 covers 19 residues. The CDR3 protein is CASSLRGRGLYASNQPQHF. Here the CDR3 DNA reads TGTGCCAGCAGTTTAAGAGGCAGGGGGCTATACGCCAGCAATCAGCCCCAGCATTTT.

The V call is TRBV5-6, the J call TRBJ2-1; D possibly corresponds to TRBD2 (5 bases). Trimming cost V 0 bases and J 4 bases, with 14 bases left between them. CDR1 and CDR2 (germline): SGHDT, YYEEEE. The CDR3 runs 16 residues. The chain's CDR3 is CASSLAPVTIYNEQFF. The CDR3 nucleotides read TGTGCCAGCAGCTTGGCCCCCGTGACTATATACAATGAGCAGTTCTTC.

The chain is built from TRBV7-8 and TRBJ1-4; D gene uncertain. This CDR3 has 17 amino acids. V lost 2 bases, J lost 2 bases, and 15 bases lay in between. CDR1 is SGHVS, CDR2 FQNEAQ, per germline. This chain's CDR3 is CASSLSLRSLTNEKLFF. CDR3 nucleotides: TGTGCCAGCAGCTTATCCCTACGGAGTTTGACTAATGAAAAACTGTTTTTT.

The chain has TRBV7-9 and TRBJ2-5; a weak D match, TRBD2 (5 bases). This CDR3 comprises 16 residues. Trimming cost V 0 bases and J 3 bases, with 14 bases left between them. Looked up from germline, CDR1 is SEHNR and CDR2 is FQNEAQ (reference sequence). The CDR3 loop reads CASSLASGNLKETQYF. The CDR3 DNA reads TGTGCCAGCAGCTTAGCTTCCGGGAACTTGAAAGAGACCCAGTACTTC.

This clonotype turned up a few times. The CDR3: CASSLVPGPQPQHF. In DNA, the CDR3 is TGCGCCAGCAGCTTGGTCCCGGGCCCACAGCCCCAGCATTTT. The chain carries TRBV5-1 and TRBJ1-5, with D unresolved. Trimming cost V 0 bases and J 7 bases, with 11 bases left between them. Germline-derived CDR1 and CDR2 are SGHRS and YFSETQ. CDR3 length equals 14 residues.